This T cell receptor (beta chain) was sequenced in a study of cytomegalovirus exposure and HLA in healthy donors. The table lists this clone with a few counts. Its antigen is not known. The study ran its PCR with 60 Vbeta and 13 Jbeta primers. TCRdb's table, derived via immunoSEQ multiplex PCR, lists solely in-frame clones and lacks some. The sample has 150,000 to 200,000 clones, around 80% seen once. The CDR3 length is 13 residues. The germline V gene has CDR1 LNHDA and CDR2 SQIVND (reference sequence). V shed 4 bases and J shed 2 bases, with 9 bases lying between them. The study, taken as a whole, reports: The authors later found TCR association rates varying by HLA locus, with DRB1 most and HLA-C fewest.

The sequence was collected from a woman in her thirties or forties in good health and CMV-seropositive. The specimen was PBMCs. The chain is built from TRBV19 and TRBJ2-7; D may be TRBD1 (5 bases). The DNA of the CDR3 is TGTGCCAGTAGTACAGGGTCAGCCTACGAGCAGTACTTC. This gives the protein CASSTGSAYEQYF.